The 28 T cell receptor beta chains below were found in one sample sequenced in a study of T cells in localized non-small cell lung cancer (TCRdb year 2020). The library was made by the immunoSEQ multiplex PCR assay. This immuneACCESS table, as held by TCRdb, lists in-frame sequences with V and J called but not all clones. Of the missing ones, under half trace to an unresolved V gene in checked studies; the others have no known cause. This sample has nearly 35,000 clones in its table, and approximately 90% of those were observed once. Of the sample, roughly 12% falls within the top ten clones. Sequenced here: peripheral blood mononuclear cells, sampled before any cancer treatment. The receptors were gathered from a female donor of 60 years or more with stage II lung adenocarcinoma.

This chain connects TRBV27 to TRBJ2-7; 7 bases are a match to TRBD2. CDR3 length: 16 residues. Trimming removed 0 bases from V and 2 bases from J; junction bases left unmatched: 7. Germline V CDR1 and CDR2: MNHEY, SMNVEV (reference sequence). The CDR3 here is CASSLSFGGGTYEQYF. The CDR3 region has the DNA TGTGCCAGCAGTTTATCTTTTGGGGGGGGGACCTACGAGCAGTACTTC.

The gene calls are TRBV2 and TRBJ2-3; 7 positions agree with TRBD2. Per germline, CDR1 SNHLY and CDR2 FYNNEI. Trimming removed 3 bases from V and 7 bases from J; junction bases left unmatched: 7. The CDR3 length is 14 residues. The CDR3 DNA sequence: TGTGCCAGCAGTGACCGCGGGGGTAAAAATACGCAGTATTTT. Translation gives CASSDRGGKNTQYF.

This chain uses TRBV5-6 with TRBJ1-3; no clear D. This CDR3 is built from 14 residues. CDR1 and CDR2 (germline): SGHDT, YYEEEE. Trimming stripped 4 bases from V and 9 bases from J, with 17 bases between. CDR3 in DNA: TGTGCCAGCAGCAAAAGGGCTCCCCGGAGCACCATATATTTT. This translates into CASSKRAPRSTIYF.

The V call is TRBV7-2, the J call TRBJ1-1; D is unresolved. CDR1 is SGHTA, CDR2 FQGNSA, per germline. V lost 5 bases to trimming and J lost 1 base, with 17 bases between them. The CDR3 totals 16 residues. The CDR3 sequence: CASSRLGWEENTEAFF. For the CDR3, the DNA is TGTGCCAGCAGCCGATTGGGGTGGGAGGAGAACACTGAAGCTTTCTTT.

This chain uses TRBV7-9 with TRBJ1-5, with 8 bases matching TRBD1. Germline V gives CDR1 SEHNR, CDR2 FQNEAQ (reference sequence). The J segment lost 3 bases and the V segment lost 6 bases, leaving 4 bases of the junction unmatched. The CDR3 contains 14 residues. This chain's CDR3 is CASSSDRDNQPQHF. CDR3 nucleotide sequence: TGTGCCAGCAGTTCGGACAGGGACAATCAGCCCCAGCATTTT.

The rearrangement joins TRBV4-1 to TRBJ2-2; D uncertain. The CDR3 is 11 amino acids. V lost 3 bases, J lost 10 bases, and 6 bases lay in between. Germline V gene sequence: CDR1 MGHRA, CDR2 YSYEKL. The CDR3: CASSQYQELFF. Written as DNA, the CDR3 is TGCGCCAGCAGCCAGTACCAGGAGCTGTTTTTT.

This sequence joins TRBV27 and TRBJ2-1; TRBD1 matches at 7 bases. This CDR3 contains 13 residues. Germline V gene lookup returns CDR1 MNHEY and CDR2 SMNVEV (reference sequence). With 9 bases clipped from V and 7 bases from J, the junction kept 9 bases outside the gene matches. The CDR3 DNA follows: TGTGCCAGTTCGGGACAGTTGTGGAATGAGCAGTTCTTC. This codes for CASSGQLWNEQFF.

CDR3 protein: CASSTSIGRGRQETQYF. CDR3 sequence (DNA): TGTGCCAGCTCCACTTCAATCGGGCGGGGTCGTCAAGAGACCCAGTACTTC. The V and J genes are TRBV18 and TRBJ2-5; D is possibly TRBD2 (6 bases). Germline V CDR1 and CDR2: KGHSH, LQKENI. The V end lost 6 bases, the J end lost 2 bases, and 22 bases lay between the germline ends. CDR3 length: 17 residues. Complete variable domain (other parts from reference TRBV18 and TRBJ2-5): NAGVMQNPRHLVRRRGQEARLRCSPMKGHSHVYWYRQLPEEGLKFMVYLQKENIIDESGMPKERFSAEFPKEGPSILRIQQVVRGDSAAYFCASSTSIGRGRQETQYFGPGTRLLVL.

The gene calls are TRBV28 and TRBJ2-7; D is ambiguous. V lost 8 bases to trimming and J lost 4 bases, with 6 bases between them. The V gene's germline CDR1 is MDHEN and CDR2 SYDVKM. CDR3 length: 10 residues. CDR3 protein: CASRKYEQYF. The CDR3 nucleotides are TGTGCCAGCCGCAAGTACGAGCAGTACTTC.

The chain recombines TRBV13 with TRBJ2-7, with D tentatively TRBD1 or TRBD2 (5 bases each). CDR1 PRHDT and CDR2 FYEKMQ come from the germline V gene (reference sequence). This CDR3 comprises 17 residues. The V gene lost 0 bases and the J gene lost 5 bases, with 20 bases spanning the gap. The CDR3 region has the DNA TGTGCCAGCAGCTTAGGCCCAGGATGGGGGATTAAAAACGAGCAGTACTTC. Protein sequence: CASSLGPGWGIKNEQYF.

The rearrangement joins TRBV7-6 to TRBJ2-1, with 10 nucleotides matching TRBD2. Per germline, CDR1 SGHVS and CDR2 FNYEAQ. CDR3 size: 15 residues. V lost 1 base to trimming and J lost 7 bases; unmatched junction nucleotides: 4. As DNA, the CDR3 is TGTGCCAGCAGCTTAGAGTTTAGCGGGAGGAATGAGCAGTTCTTC. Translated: CASSLEFSGRNEQFF.

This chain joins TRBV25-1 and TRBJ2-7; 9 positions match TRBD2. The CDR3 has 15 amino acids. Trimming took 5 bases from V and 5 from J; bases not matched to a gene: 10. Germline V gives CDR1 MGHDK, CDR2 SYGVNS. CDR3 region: CASSRPAGGGDEQYF. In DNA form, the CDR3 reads TGTGCCAGCAGTCGGCCAGCGGGAGGAGGCGACGAGCAGTACTTC.

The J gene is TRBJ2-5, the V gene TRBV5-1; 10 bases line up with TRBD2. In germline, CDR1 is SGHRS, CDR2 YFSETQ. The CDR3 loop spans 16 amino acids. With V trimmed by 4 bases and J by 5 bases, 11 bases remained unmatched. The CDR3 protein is CASSLPLAGDMETQYF. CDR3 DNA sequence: TGCGCCAGCAGCCTTCCCCTAGCGGGAGATATGGAGACCCAGTACTTC.

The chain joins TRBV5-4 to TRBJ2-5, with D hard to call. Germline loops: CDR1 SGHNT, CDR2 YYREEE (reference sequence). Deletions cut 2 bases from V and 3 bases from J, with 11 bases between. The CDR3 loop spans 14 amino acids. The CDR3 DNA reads TGTGCCAGCAGCTTTGATGAACGGAAAGAGACCCAGTACTTC. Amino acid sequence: CASSFDERKETQYF.

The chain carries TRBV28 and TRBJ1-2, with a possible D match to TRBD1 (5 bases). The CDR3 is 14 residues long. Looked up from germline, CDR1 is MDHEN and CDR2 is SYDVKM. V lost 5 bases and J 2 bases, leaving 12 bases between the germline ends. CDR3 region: CASSPQGENYGYTF. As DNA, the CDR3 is TGTGCCAGCAGTCCACAAGGGGAAAACTATGGCTACACCTTC.

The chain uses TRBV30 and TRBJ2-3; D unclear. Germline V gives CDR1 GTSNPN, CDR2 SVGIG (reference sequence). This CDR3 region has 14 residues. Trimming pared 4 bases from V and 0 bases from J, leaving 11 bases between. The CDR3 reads CAWKRIISTDTQYF. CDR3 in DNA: TGTGCCTGGAAACGGATTATCAGCACAGATACGCAGTATTTT.

CDR3 nucleotide sequence: TGTGCCAGCAGCCCTCGACTAGCGTCCTACAATGAGCAGTTCTTC. It specifies CASSPRLASYNEQFF. The V and J genes are TRBV9 and TRBJ2-1, with TRBD2 matching over 8 bases. CDR1 is SGDLS, CDR2 YYNGEE, per germline. V shed 4 bases and J 1 base; nucleotides not matched to a gene: 4. This CDR3 has 15 amino acids.

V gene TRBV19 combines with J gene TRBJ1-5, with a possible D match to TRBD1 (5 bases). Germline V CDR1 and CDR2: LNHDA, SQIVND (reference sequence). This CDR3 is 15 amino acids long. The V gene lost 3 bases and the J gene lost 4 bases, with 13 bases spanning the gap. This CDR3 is CASSIWGGGNQPQHF. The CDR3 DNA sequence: TGTGCCAGTAGTATCTGGGGGGGAGGTAATCAGCCCCAGCATTTT.

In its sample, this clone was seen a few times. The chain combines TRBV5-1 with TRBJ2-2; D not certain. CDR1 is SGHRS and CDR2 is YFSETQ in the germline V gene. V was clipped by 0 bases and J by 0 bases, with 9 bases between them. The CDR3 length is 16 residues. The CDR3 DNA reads TGCGCCAGCAGCTTGGCCCCGCAGGCGAACACCGGGGAGCTGTTTTTT. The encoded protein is CASSLAPQANTGELFF.

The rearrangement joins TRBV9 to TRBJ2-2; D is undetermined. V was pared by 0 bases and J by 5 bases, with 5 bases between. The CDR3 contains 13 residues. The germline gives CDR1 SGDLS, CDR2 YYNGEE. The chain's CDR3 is CASSVGGTGELFF. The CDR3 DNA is TGTGCCAGCAGCGTAGGCGGAACCGGGGAGCTGTTTTTT.

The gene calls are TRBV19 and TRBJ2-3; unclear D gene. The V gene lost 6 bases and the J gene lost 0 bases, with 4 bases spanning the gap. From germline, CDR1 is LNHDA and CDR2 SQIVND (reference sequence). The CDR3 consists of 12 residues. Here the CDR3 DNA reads TGTGCCAGTAGCCGTAGCACAGATACGCAGTATTTT. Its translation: CASSRSTDTQYF. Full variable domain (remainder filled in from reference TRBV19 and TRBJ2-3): DGGITQSPKYLFRKEGQNVTLSCEQNLNHDAMYWYRQDPGQGLRLIYYSQIVNDFQKGDIAEGYSVSREKKESFPLTVTSAQKNPTAFYLCASSRSTDTQYFGPGTRLTVL.

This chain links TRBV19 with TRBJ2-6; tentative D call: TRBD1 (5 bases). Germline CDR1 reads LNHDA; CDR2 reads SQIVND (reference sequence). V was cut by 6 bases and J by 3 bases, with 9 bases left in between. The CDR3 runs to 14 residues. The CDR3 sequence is CASRDNFGANVLTF. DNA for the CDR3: TGTGCCAGTAGGGACAACTTTGGGGCCAACGTCCTGACTTTC.

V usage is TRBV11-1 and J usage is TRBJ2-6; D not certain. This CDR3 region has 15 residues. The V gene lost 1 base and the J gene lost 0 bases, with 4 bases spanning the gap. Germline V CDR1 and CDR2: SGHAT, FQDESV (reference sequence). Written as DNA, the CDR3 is TGTGCCAGCAGCTTAGGACACTCTGGGGCCAACGTCCTGACTTTC. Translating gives CASSLGHSGANVLTF.

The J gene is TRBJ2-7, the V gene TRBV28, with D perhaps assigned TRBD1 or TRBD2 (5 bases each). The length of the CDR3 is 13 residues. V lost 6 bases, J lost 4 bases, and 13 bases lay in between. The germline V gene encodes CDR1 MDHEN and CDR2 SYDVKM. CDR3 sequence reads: CASSPRGVYEQYF. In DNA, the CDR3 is TGTGCCAGCAGCCCCCGAGGGGTTTACGAGCAGTACTTC.

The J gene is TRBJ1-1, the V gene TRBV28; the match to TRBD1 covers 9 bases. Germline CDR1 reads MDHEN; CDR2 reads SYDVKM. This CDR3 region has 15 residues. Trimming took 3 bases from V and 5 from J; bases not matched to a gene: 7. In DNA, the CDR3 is TGTGCCAGCAGTTTTCAAAGACAGGGGGGGACTGAAGCTTTCTTT. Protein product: CASSFQRQGGTEAFF.

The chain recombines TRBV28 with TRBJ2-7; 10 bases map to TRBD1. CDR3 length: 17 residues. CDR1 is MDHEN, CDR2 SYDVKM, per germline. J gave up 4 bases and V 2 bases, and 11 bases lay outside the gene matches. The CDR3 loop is CASSLDLRTGGSYEQYF. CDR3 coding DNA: TGTGCCAGCAGTTTAGACCTAAGGACAGGGGGATCTTACGAGCAGTACTTC.

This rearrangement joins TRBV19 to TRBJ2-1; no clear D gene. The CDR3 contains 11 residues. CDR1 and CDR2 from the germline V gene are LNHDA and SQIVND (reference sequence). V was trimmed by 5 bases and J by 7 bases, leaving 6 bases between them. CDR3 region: CASSVRNEQFF. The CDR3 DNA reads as TGTGCCAGTAGTGTCAGAAATGAGCAGTTCTTC.

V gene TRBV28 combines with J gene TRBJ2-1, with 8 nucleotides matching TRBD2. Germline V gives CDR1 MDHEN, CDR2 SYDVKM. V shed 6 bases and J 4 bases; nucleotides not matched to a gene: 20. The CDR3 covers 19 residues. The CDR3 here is CASSLILGLGKGGYNEQFF. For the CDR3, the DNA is TGTGCCAGCAGCCTAATCCTGGGACTAGGAAAAGGAGGATACAATGAGCAGTTCTTC.